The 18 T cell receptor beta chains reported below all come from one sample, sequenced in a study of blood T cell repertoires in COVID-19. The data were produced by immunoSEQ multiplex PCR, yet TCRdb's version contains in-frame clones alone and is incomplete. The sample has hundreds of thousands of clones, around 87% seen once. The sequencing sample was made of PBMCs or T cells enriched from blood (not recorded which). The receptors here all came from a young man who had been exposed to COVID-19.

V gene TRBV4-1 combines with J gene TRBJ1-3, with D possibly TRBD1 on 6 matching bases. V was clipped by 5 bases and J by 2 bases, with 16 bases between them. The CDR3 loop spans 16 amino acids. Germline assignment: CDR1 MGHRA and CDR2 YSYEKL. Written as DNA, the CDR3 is TGCGCCAGCAGCGACCTCAGGGGAAAGACTGGAAACACCATATATTTT. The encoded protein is CASSDLRGKTGNTIYF.

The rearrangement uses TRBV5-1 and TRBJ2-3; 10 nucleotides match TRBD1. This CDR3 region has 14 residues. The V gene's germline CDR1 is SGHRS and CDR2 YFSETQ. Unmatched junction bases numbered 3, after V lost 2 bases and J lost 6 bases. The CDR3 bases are TGCGCCAGCAGCTTACGGACAGGGGGGGATACGCAGTATTTT. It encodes CASSLRTGGDTQYF.

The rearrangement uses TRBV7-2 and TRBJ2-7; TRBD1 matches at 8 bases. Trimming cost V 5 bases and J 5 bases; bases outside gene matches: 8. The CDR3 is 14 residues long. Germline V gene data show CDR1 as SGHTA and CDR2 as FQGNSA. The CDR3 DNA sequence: TGTGCCAGCAGCGTCGGACAGGGTCCGGACGAGCAGTACTTC. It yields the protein CASSVGQGPDEQYF.

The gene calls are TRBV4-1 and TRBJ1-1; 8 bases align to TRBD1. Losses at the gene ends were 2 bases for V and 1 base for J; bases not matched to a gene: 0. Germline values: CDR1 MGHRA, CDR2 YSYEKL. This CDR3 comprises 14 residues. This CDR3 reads CASSQTGGNTEAFF. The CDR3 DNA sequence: TGCGCCAGCAGCCAAACAGGGGGGAACACTGAAGCTTTCTTT.

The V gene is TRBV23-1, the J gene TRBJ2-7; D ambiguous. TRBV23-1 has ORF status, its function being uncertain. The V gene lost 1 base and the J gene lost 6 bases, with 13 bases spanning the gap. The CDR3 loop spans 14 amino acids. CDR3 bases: TGCGCCAGCAGTCAATTATCCCTTCCGCGCGAGCAGTACTTC. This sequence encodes CASSQLSLPREQYF.

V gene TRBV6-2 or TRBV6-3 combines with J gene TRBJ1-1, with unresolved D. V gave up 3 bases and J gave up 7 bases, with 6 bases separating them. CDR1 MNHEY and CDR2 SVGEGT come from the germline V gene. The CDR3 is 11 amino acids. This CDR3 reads CASSYTGEAFF. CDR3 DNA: TGTGCCAGCAGTTATACGGGTGAAGCTTTCTTT.

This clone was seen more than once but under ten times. CDR3 sequence reads: CASRRQGTNEKLFF. The CDR3 region has the DNA TGTGCCAGTAGGAGACAGGGGACTAATGAAAAACTGTTTTTT. The chain uses TRBV19 and TRBJ1-4; 8 bases map to TRBD1. Germline V gene sequence: CDR1 LNHDA, CDR2 SQIVND (reference sequence). J lost 2 bases, V lost 6 bases, and 2 bases had no gene match. The CDR3 loop spans 14 amino acids.

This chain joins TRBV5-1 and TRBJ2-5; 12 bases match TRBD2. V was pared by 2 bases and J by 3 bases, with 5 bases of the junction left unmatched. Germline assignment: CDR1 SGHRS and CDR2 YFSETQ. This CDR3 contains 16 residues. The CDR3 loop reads CASSFGSSGGEETQYF. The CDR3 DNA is TGCGCCAGCAGCTTCGGCTCTAGCGGGGGGGAAGAGACCCAGTACTTC.

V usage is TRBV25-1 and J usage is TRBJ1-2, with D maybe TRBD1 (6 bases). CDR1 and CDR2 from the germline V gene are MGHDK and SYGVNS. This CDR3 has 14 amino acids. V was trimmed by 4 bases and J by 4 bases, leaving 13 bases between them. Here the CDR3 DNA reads TGTGCCAGCAGTGGCCAGGGGATACCCTATGGCTACACCTTC. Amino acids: CASSGQGIPYGYTF.

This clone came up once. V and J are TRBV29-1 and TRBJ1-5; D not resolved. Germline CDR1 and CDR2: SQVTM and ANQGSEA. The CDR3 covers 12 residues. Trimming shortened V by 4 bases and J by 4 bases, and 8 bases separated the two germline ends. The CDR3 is CSVVSENQPQHF. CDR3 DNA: TGCAGCGTTGTTTCAGAAAATCAGCCCCAGCATTTT.

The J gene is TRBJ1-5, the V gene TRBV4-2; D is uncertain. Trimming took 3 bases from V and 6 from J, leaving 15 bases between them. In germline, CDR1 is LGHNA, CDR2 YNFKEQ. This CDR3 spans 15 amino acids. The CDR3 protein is CASSQVEGRVQPQHF. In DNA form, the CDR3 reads TGTGCCAGCAGCCAGGTAGAGGGCCGAGTTCAGCCCCAGCATTTT.

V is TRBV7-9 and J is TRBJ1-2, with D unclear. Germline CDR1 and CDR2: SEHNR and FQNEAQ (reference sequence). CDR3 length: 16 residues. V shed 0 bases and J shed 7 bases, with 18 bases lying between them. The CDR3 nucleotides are TGTGCCAGCAGCTTAGCGATCCCAGAGGGAAGTGGTGGCTACACCTTC. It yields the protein CASSLAIPEGSGGYTF.

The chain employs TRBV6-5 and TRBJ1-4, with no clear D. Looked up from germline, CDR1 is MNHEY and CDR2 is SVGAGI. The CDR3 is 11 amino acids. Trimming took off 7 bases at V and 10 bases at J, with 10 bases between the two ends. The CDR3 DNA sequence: TGTGCCAGCACCCATGGCGGAAAACTGTTTTTT. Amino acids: CASTHGGKLFF.

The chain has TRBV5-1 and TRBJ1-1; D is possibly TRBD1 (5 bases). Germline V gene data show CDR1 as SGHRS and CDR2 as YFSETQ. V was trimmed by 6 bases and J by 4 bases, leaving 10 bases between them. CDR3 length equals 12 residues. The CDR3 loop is CASTVGGTEAFF. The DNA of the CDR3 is TGCGCCAGCACTGTGGGGGGCACTGAAGCTTTCTTT.

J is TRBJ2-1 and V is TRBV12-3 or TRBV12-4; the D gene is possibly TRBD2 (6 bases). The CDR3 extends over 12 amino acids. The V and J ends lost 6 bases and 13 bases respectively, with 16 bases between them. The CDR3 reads CASRYGGRPQFF. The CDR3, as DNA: TGTGCCAGCAGGTATGGGGGGAGACCACAGTTCTTC.

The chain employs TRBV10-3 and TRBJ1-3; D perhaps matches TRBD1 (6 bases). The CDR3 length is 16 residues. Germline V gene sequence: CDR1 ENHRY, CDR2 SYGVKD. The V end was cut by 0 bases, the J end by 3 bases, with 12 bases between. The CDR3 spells CAISESAGEIGNTIYF. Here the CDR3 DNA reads TGTGCCATCAGTGAGTCGGCAGGGGAAATTGGAAACACCATATATTTT.

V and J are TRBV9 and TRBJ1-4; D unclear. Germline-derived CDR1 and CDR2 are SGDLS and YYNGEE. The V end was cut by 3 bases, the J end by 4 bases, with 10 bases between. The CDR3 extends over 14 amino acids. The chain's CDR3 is CASSAGFGNEKLFF. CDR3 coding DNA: TGTGCCAGCAGCGCGGGGTTCGGTAATGAAAAACTGTTTTTT.

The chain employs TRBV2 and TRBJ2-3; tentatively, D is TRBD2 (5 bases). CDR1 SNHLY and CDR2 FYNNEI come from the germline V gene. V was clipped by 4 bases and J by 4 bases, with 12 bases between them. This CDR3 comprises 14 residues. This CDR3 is CASSGGLASDTQYF. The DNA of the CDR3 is TGTGCCAGCAGTGGGGGTCTAGCCTCAGATACGCAGTATTTT.